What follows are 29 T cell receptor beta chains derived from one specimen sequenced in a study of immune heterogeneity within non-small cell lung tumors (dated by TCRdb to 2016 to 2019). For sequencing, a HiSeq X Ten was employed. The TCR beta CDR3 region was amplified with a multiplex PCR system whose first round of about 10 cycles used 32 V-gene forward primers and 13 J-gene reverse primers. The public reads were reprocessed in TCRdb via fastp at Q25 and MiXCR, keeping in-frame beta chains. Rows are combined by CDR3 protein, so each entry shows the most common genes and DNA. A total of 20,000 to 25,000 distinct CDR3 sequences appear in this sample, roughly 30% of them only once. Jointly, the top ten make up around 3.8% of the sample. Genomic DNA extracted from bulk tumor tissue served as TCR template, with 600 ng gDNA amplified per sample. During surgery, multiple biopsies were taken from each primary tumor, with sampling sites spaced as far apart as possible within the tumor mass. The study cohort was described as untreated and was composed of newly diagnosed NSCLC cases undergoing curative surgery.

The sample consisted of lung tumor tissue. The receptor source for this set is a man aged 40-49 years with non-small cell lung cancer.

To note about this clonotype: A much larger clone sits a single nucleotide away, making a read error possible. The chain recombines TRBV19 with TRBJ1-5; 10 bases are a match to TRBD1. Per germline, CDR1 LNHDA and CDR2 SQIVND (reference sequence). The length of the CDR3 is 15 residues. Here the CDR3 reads CVSSFPGQGGQPQHF. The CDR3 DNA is TGTGTCAGTAGTTTCCCCGGACAGGGGGGACAGCCCCAGCATTTT. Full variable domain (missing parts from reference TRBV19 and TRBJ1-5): DGGITQSPKYLFRKEGQNVTLSCEQNLNHDAMYWYRQDPGQGLRLIYYSQIVNDFQKGDIAEGYSVSREKKESFPLTVTSAQKNPTAFYLCVSSFPGQGGQPQHFGDGTRLSIL.

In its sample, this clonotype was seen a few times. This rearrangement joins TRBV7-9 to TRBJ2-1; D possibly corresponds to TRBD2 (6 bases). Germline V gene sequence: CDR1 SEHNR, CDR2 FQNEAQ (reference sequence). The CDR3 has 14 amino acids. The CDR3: CAIPPGVPSNEQFF. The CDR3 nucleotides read TGTGCTATCCCCCCGGGAGTCCCGTCCAATGAGCAGTTCTTC.

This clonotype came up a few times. The CDR3 bases are TGCGCCAGCAGCCAGACGGGGCCCCAAGAGACCCAGTACTTC. It translates to CASSQTGPQETQYF. The chain joins TRBV4-1 to TRBJ2-5; possibly TRBD1 or TRBD2 for D (5 bases each). This CDR3 region has 14 residues. Germline V CDR1 and CDR2: MGHRA, YSYEKL. The ends were cut back, 3 bases at V and 1 base at J, with 9 bases in the middle.

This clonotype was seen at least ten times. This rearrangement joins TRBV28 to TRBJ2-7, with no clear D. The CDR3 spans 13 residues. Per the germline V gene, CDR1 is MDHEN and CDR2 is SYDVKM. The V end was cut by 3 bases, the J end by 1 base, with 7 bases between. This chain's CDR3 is CASSFPNSYEQYF. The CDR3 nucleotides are TGTGCCAGCAGTTTTCCTAATTCCTACGAGCAGTACTTC.

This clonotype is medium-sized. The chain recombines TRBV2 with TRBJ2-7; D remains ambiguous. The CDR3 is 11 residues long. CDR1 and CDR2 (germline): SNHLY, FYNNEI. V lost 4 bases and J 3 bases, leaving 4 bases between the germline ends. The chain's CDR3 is CASSGGYEQYF. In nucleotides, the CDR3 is TGTGCCAGCAGTGGCGGCTACGAGCAGTACTTC.

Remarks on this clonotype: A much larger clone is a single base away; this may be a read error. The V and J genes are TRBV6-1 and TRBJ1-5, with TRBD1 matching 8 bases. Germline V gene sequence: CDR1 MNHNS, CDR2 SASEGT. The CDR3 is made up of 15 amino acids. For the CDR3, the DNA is TGTGCCAGCAGTCCCCAGGGGGCAGGCAATCAGACCCAGCATTTT. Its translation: CASSPQGAGNQTQHF.

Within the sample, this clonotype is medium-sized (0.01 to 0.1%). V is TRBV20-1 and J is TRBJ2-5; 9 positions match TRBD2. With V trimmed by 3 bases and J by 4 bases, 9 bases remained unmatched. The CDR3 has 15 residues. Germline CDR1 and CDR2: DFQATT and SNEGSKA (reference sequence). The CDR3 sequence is CSASSASGMGETQYF. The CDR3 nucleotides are TGCAGTGCTAGTTCGGCTAGCGGGATGGGAGAGACCCAGTACTTC.

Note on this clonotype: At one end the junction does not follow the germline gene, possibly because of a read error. The CDR3 is CASSFSGTPTYEQCF. The CDR3 DNA reads as TGCGCCAGCAGCTTTTCAGGGACGCCTACCTACGAGCAGTGCTTC. The chain joins TRBV5-1 to TRBJ2-7; D may correspond to TRBD1 or TRBD2 (5 bases each). Germline V gene lookup returns CDR1 SGHRS and CDR2 YFSETQ. The CDR3 has 15 residues.

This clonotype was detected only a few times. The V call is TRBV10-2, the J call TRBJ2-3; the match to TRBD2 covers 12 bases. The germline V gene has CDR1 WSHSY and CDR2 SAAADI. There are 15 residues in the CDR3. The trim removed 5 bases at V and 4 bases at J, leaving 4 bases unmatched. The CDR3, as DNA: TGCGCCAGCAGTCGACTAGCGGGAGCCTCAGATACGCAGTATTTT. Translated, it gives CASSRLAGASDTQYF.

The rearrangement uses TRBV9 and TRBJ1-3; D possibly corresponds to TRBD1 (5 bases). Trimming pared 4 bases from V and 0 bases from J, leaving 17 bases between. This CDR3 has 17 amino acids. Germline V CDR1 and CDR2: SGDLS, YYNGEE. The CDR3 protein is CASSPPTDPVSGNTIYF. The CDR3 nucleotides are TGTGCCAGCAGCCCCCCGACAGATCCTGTCTCTGGAAACACCATATATTTT.

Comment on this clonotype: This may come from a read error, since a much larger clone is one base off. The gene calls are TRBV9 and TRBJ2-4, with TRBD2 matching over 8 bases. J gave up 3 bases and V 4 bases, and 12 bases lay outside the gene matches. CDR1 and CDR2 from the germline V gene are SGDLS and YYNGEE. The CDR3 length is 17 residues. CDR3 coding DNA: TGTGCCAGCAGCCCCGGGGGGGGAGTTTTGGACAAAAACATTCAGTACTTC. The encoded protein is CASSPGGGVLDKNIQYF.

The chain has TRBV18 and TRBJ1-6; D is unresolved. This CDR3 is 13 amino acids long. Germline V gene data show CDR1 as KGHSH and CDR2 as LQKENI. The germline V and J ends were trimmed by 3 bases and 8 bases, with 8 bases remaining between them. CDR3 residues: CASSPMRDSPLHF. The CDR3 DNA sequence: TGTGCCAGCTCACCGATGCGTGATTCACCCCTCCACTTT.

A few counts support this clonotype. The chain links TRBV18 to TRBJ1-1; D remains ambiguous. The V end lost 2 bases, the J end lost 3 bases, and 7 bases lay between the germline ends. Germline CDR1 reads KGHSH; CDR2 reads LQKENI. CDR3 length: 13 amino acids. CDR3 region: CASSPSLDTEAFF. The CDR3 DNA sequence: TGTGCCAGCTCACCAAGTCTGGACACTGAAGCTTTCTTT.

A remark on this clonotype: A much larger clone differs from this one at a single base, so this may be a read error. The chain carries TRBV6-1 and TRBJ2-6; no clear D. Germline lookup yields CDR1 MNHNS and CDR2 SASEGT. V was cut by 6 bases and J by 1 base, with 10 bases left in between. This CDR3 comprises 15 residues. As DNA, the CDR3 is TGTGCCAGCAGGCGGACGGTATCTGGGGCCAACGTCCTGACTTTC. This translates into CASRRTVSGANVLTF.

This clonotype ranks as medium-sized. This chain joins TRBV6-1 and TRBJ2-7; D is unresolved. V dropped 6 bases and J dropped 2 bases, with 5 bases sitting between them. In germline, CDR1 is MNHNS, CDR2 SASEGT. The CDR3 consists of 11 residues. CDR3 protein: CASRGTYEQYF. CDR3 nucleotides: TGTGCCAGCAGGGGGACCTACGAGCAGTACTTC.

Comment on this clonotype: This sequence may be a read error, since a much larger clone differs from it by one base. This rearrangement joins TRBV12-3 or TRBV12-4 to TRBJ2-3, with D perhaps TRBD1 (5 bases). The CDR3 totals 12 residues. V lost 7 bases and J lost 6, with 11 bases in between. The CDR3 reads CASNFGADTQYF. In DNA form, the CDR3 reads TGTGCCAGCAATTTTGGGGCGGATACGCAGTATTTT.

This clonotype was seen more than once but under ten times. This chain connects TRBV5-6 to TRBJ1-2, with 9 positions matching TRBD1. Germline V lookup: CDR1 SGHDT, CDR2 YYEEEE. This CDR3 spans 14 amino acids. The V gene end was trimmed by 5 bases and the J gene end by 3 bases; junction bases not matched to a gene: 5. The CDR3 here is CASSPWTGDYGYTF. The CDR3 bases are TGTGCCAGCAGTCCTTGGACAGGGGACTATGGCTACACCTTC.

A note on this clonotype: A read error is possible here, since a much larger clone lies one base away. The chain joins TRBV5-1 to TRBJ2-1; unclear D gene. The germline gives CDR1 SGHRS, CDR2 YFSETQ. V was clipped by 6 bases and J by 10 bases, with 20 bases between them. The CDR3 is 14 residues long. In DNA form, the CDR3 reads TGCGCCAGCAACTTTTCCCCCCTATCGGAAGAGCAGTTCTTC. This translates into CASNFSPLSEEQFF. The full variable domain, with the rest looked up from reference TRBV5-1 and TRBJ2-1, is KAGVTQTPRYLIKTRGQQVTLSCSPISGHRSVSWYQQTPGQGLQFLFEYFSETQRNKGNFPGRFSGRQFSNSRSEMNVSTLELGDSALYLCASNFSPLSEEQFFGPGTRLTVL.

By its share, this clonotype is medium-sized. The CDR3 loop reads CASSDIEQFF. CDR3 DNA sequence: TGTGCCAGCAGTGATATTGAGCAGTTCTTC. This rearrangement joins TRBV2 to TRBJ2-1; D remains unclear. The CDR3 is 10 residues long. V lost 3 bases and J 9 bases, leaving 3 bases between the germline ends. Germline V gives CDR1 SNHLY, CDR2 FYNNEI. The full variable domain, with the rest looked up from reference TRBV2 and TRBJ2-1, is EPEVTQTPSHQVTQMGQEVILRCVPISNHLYFYWYRQILGQKVEFLVSFYNNEISEKSEIFDDQFSVERPDGSNFTLKIRSTKLEDSAMYFCASSDIEQFFGPGTRLTVL.

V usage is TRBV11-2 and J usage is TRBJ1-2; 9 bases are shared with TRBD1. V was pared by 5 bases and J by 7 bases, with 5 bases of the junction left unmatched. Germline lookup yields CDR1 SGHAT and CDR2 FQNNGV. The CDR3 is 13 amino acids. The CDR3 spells CASSTTGGAGYTF. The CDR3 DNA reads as TGTGCCAGCAGCACGACAGGGGGAGCTGGCTACACCTTC.

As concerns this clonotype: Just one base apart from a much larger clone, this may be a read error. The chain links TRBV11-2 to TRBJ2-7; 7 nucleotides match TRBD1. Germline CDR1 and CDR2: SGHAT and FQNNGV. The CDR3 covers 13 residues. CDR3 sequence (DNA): TGTTCCAGCAGCTTGGGGACAGTATCCGAGCAGTACTTC. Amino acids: CSSSLGTVSEQYF.

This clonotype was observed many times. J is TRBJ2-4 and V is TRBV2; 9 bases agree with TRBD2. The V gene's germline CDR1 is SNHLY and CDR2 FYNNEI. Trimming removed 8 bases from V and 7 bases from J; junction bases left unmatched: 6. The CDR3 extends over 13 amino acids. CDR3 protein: CASAQREANIQYF. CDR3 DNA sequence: TGTGCCAGCGCTCAGCGGGAGGCCAACATTCAGTACTTC.

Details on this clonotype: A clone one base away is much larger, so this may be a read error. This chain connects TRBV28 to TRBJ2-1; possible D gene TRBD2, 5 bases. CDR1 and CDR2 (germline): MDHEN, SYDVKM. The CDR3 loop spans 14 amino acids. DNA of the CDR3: TGTGCCAGCAGTTCGGGGAGCTCCTACAATGGGCAGTTCTTC. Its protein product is CASSSGSSYNGQFF.

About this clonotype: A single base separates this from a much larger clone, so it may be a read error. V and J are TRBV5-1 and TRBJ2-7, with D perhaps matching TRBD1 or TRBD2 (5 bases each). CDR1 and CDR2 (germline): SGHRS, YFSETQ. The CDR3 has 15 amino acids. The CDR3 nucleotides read TGCGCCAACAGCTTGCTGCAGTCGGGACCACGGGAGCAGTACTTC. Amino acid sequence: CANSLLQSGPREQYF.

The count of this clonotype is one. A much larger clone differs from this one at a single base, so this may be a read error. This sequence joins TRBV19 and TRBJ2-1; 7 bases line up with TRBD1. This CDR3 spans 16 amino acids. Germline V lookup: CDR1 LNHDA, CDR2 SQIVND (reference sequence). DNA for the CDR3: TGTGCCAGTAGTTTTCCCGGGACAGAATTTTACAATGAGCAGCTCTTC. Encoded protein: CASSFPGTEFYNEQLF.

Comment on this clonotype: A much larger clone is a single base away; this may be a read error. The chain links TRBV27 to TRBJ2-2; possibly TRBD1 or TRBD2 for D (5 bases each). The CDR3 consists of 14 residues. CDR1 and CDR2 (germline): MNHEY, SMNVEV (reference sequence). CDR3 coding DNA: TGTGCCAGCAAAGGGGACGCGAACGCCGGGGAGCTGTTTTTT. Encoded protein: CASKGDANAGELFF.

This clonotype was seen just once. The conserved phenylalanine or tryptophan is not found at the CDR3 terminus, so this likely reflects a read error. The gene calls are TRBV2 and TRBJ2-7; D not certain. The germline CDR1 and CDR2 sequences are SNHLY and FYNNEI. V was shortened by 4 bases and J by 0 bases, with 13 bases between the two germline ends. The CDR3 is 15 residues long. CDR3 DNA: TGTGCCAGCAGTGCAAGGGTAGGCACCTCCTACGAGCAGTACTGC. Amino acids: CASSARVGTSYEQYC.

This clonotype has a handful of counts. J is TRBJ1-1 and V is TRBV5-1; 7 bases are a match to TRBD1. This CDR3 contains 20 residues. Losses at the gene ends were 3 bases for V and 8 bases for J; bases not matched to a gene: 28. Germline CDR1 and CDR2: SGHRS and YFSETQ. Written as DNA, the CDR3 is TGCGCCAGCAGCTCCCATGGACGCGGAGGTGAGACAGGGCTAGCGGCCGAAGCTTTCTTT. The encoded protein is CASSSHGRGGETGLAAEAFF.

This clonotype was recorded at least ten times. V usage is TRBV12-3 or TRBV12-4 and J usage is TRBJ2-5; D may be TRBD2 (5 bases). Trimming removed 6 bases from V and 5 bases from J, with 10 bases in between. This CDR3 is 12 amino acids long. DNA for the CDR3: TGTGCCAGCAGCCGGACTCTGGAGACCCAGTACTTC. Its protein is CASSRTLETQYF.